The entry that follows covers one T cell receptor (beta chain) sequence. The antigen is unknown. The CDR3 is 13 amino acids. V gave up 6 bases and J gave up 3 bases; unmatched junction bases: 4. Germline CDR1 is MRHNA and CDR2 is SNTAGT. Regarding treatment: roughly 10-day PBMC culture with coronavirus spike peptide pools or control peptides (ViraFEST assay). This record belongs to a study of vaccination and CD4 T cells after COVID-19. Study-level background: At a median around 65 days (range 14 to 241) after dose two, post-vaccine samples were obtained. Stimuli were overlapping spike peptide pools of SARS-CoV-2 and three common cold coronaviruses (HCoV-NL63, HCoV-OC43, HCoV-229E).

The Oncomine TCR Beta short-read assay was what sequenced the DNA obtained from cultured CD4+ T cells. TCRdb re-derived calls from the PCR reads in MiXCR, one entry per CDR3 protein. The data contain fewer than 9,000 distinct CDR3 sequences, around 70% of them singletons. The chain joins TRBV6-4 to TRBJ1-1, with 7 bases that match TRBD1. Sequenced sample: CD4+ T cells from blood, cultured in vitro. The sequence was collected from a human donor who had recovered from COVID-19. The DNA of the CDR3 is TGTGCCAGCAGCGTAGACAGGGACACTGAAGCTTTCTTT. It specifies CASSVDRDTEAFF.